What follows are 13 T cell receptor beta chains derived from one specimen sequenced in a study of tissue T cells after allogeneic stem cell transplantation. Generated by immunoSEQ multiplex PCR, the TCRdb table keeps only in-frame clones and is missing some. The table records several thousand clones, roughly 56% of them present only once. Sample: duodenum tissue, taken at autopsy. These receptors came from a female donor of 60 years or more with lung cancer.

V is TRBV19 and J is TRBJ2-1; TRBD2 matches at 7 bases. This CDR3 is built from 15 residues. The J segment lost 0 bases and the V segment lost 7 bases, leaving 6 bases of the junction unmatched. Germline V CDR1 and CDR2: LNHDA, SQIVND (reference sequence). CDR3 DNA: TGTGCCAGTACAACTAGCGCTTACTCCTACAATGAGCAGTTCTTC. This gives the protein CASTTSAYSYNEQFF.

The chain couples TRBV7-9 to TRBJ2-7, with no clear D. Per the germline V gene, CDR1 is SEHNR and CDR2 is FQNEAQ (reference sequence). Trimming left V 2 bases short and J 5 bases short, with 13 bases between. The CDR3 covers 14 residues. CDR3 bases: TGTGCCAGCAGCTTAAGAGGTGGAGTGGACGAGCAGTACTTC. Its protein is CASSLRGGVDEQYF.

The chain is built from TRBV9 and TRBJ2-5, with 14 bases fitting TRBD2. The CDR3 has 18 amino acids. CDR1 is SGDLS, CDR2 YYNGEE, per germline. V trimming: 0 bases; J trimming: 4 bases; junction bases outside the gene matches: 8. The CDR3 is CASSVGGTSGGLAETQYF. CDR3 bases: TGTGCCAGCAGCGTAGGTGGGACTAGCGGGGGCCTCGCAGAGACCCAGTACTTC.

This chain links TRBV3-1 (or the pseudogene TRBV3-2) with TRBJ2-3, with no clear D. CDR3 length equals 14 residues. The germline V gene encodes CDR1 LGHDT and CDR2 YNNKEL (reference sequence). V was cut by 1 base and J by 2 bases, with 7 bases left in between. The CDR3 protein is CASSQATNTDTQYF. The CDR3 DNA reads as TGTGCCAGCAGCCAAGCCACTAACACAGATACGCAGTATTTT.

The rearrangement uses TRBV15 and TRBJ2-2; 10 nucleotides match TRBD1. V lost 0 bases and J lost 7; bases outside the gene matches: 2. The CDR3 runs 15 residues. Germline V gene lookup returns CDR1 LNHNV and CDR2 YYDKDF (reference sequence). CDR3 in DNA: TGTGCCACCAGCAGAGAGGACAGGGGGGTCGGGGAGCTGTTTTTT. It codes for CATSREDRGVGELFF.

This rearrangement joins TRBV29-1 to TRBJ2-3; no clear D. This CDR3 region has 15 residues. Germline-derived CDR1 and CDR2 are SQVTM and ANQGSEA. The V end lost 4 bases, the J end lost 2 bases, and 16 bases lay between the germline ends. The CDR3 nucleotides are TGCAGCGTTGTTCACCAATTGGGGAACACAGATACGCAGTATTTT. This translates into CSVVHQLGNTDTQYF.

The V call is TRBV18, the J call TRBJ1-4, with 8 bases aligning to TRBD1. The CDR3 consists of 16 residues. The trim removed 1 base at V and 13 bases at J, leaving 14 bases unmatched. In germline, CDR1 is KGHSH, CDR2 LQKENI. CDR3 in amino acids: CASSPQTPGQGSSLFF. CDR3 DNA sequence: TGTGCCAGCTCACCACAAACCCCCGGACAGGGCAGCTCACTGTTTTTT.

The chain couples TRBV7-2 to TRBJ2-5, with unresolved D. The length of the CDR3 is 12 residues. The V end lost 1 base, the J end lost 7 bases, and 7 bases lay between the germline ends. Looked up from germline, CDR1 is SGHTA and CDR2 is FQGNSA. CDR3 DNA sequence: TGTGCCAGCAGCTTAGTAATCGGGACCCAGTACTTC. It yields the protein CASSLVIGTQYF.

There are a few counts of this clone. This sequence joins TRBV10-1 and TRBJ1-1; D gene uncertain. There are 13 residues in the CDR3. Deletions cut 4 bases from V and 2 bases from J, with 8 bases between. CDR1 and CDR2 from the germline V gene are WNHNN and SYGVQD (reference sequence). CDR3 region: CASSGHRNTEAFF. CDR3 in DNA: TGCGCCAGCAGTGGACATCGAAACACTGAAGCTTTCTTT.

The rearrangement joins TRBV7-2 to TRBJ2-3, with 7 bases matching TRBD2. The CDR3 is 15 residues long. Germline V lookup: CDR1 SGHTA, CDR2 FQGNSA. V lost 1 base and J lost 5; bases outside the gene matches: 6. In DNA form, the CDR3 reads TGTGCCAGCAGCTTAGTTGGGAGGGCCTTAGATACGCAGTATTTT. Translation gives CASSLVGRALDTQYF.

The chain recombines TRBV2 with TRBJ1-5, with D perhaps TRBD1 (5 bases). The CDR3 contains 15 residues. Deletions cut 5 bases from V and 4 bases from J, with 15 bases between. Looked up from germline, CDR1 is SNHLY and CDR2 is FYNNEI. For the CDR3, the DNA is TGTGCCAGCAGTAGGGAGCAGGGCCGAAATCAGCCCCAGCATTTT. Protein product: CASSREQGRNQPQHF.

This clone was found a few times. V gene TRBV2 combines with J gene TRBJ1-6; D is uncertain. Germline V gene data show CDR1 as SNHLY and CDR2 as FYNNEI. Trimming removed 2 bases at V and 10 bases at J, with 15 bases between. The CDR3 spans 15 residues. This chain's CDR3 is CASSEYGLAGSPLHF. CDR3 DNA sequence: TGTGCCAGCAGTGAATACGGGCTGGCGGGGTCACCCCTCCACTTT.

The rearrangement links TRBV11-3 to TRBJ2-3; D perhaps matches TRBD2 (6 bases). This CDR3 region has 13 residues. V lost 5 bases, J lost 6 bases, and 12 bases lay in between. From germline, CDR1 is SGHNT and CDR2 YENEEA. CDR3 region: CASSRRGGDTQYF. The DNA of the CDR3 is TGTGCCAGCAGCAGACGGGGAGGTGATACGCAGTATTTT.